Presented here are 9 T cell receptor beta chains from one specimen sequenced in a study of T cells in women clearing cervical HPV infection. Profiled with immunoSEQ multiplex PCR; TCRdb holds only in-frame clones, not every one. The specimen's table records 45,000 to 55,000 clones. The sample consisted of blood buffy coat. Receptors were obtained from a woman between 18 and 75 years old with a cervical HPV16 infection that either progressed to CIN3+ or cleared (not recorded which).

Concerning this clone: The CDR3 end lies 3 residues beyond the end of the read and is filled in from the germline J gene. The chain links TRBV5-1 to TRBJ1-2; D is unresolved. V was clipped by 0 bases and J by 7 bases, with 10 bases between them. CDR3 length: 13 amino acids. Germline V gene sequence: CDR1 SGHRS, CDR2 YFSETQ. The CDR3 here is CASSLAGDSGYTF. The CDR3 DNA, read in part, is TGCGCCAGCAGCTTGGCCGGGGATAGTGGC.

As concerns this clone: The DNA ends 3 residues before the CDR3 does, and the rest of the CDR3 is filled in from the germline J gene. This chain uses TRBV28 with TRBJ1-6; TRBD1 agrees at 7 bases. V shed 6 bases, J shed 8 bases, and the junction held 10 bases outside the gene matches. CDR3 length: 15 amino acids. Per germline, CDR1 MDHEN and CDR2 SYDVKM. CDR3: CASSLGGRLDSPLHF. The CDR3 DNA, read in part, is TGTGCCAGCAGCCTAGGGGGCAGGTTAGATTCACCC.

A remark on this clone: From the germline J gene comes the end of the CDR3, since the read stops 3 residues before it. J is TRBJ2-1 and V is TRBV28; 9 bases are shared with TRBD2. V lost 6 bases, J lost 8 bases, and 11 bases stayed unmatched. The CDR3 is made up of 15 amino acids. Germline loops: CDR1 MDHEN, CDR2 SYDVKM. CDR3 DNA, as far as it was read: TGTGCCAGCAGATTCCGTGGCGGGGGGGCTCATGAG. Amino acid sequence: CASRFRGGGAHE. The full CDR3 sequence reads CASRFRGGGAHEQFF.

Details on this clone: The read falls 3 residues short of the CDR3 end, and the missing part is taken from the germline J gene. The genes are TRBV23-1 and TRBJ1-5, with D perhaps TRBD1 (5 bases). TRBV23-1 is an ORF; its function is uncertain. Deletions cut 0 bases from V and 5 bases from J, with 26 bases between. CDR3 size: 20 residues. The covered CDR3 bases are TGCGCCAGCAGTCAATCCCCCTCCGATTCAGGGAAGCCTTTCGATCAGCCC. As protein: CASSQSPSDSGKPFDQP. The complete CDR3 reads CASSQSPSDSGKPFDQPQHF.

A remark on this clone: The observed sequence ends 3 residues before the CDR3 terminus, with the missing tail filled in from the germline J gene. The rearrangement uses TRBV28 and TRBJ1-1; D gene ambiguous. CDR3 length: 15 residues. Per germline, CDR1 MDHEN and CDR2 SYDVKM. Between the trimmed V and J ends, which lost 6 bases and 1 base, there was a span of 15 bases. The sequenced part of the CDR3 DNA is TGTGCCAGCAGATACACCCCGGGTTCGAACACTGAA. This translates into CASRYTPGSNTE. The full CDR3 reads CASRYTPGSNTEAFF.

A word on this clone: The read ends 3 residues shy of where the CDR3 ends; the end is completed using the germline J gene. This sequence joins TRBV2 and TRBJ1-2; D is perhaps TRBD1 (5 bases). This CDR3 comprises 15 residues. V lost 3 bases and J 4 bases, leaving 15 bases between the germline ends. Germline loops: CDR1 SNHLY, CDR2 FYNNEI. CDR3 region: CASSEDKGGGYGYTF. The sequenced part of the CDR3 DNA is TGTGCCAGCAGTGAGGACAAGGGTGGAGGCTATGGC.

A remark on this clone: The read terminates 3 residues before the CDR3 end, so the remaining end is supplied by the germline J gene. V gene TRBV18 combines with J gene TRBJ1-2; a possible D gene is TRBD1 (5 bases). Germline V lookup: CDR1 KGHSH, CDR2 LQKENI. The CDR3 is 11 residues long. CDR3 bases read: TGTGCCAGCTCACAAAGGGGAGGC. Translating gives CASSQRGG. The whole CDR3 is CASSQRGGYTF.

Note on this clone: The read ends 3 residues early relative to the CDR3; the germline J gene fills the gap. The chain uses TRBV14 and TRBJ2-1; tentatively, D is TRBD2 (5 bases). V lost 0 bases and J 9 bases, leaving 9 bases between the germline ends. This CDR3 comprises 13 residues. Germline CDR1 is SGHDN and CDR2 is FVKESK. CDR3 loop: CASSQDGVPEQFF. Incomplete CDR3 DNA: TGTGCCAGCAGCCAAGACGGGGTTCCTGAG. The full variable domain, rest sourced from reference TRBV14 and TRBJ2-1, is EAGVTQFPSHSVIEKGQTVTLRCDPISGHDNLYWYRRVMGKEIKFLLHFVKESKQDESGMPNNRFLAERTGGTYSTLKVQPAELEDSGVYFCASSQDGVPEQFFGPGTRLTVL.

About this clone itself: From the germline J gene comes the end of the CDR3, since the read stops 3 residues before it. The rearrangement joins TRBV29-1 to TRBJ2-3, with 8 positions matching TRBD2. CDR1 is SQVTM, CDR2 ANQGSEA, per germline. CDR3 size: 16 residues. V was clipped by 2 bases and J by 0 bases; unmatched bases: 7. CDR3 DNA, as far as it was read: TGCAGCGTTGAACTCAAACCTAGCGGGAGCACAGATACG. It encodes CSVELKPSGSTDT. The CDR3, in full, reads CSVELKPSGSTDTQYF.